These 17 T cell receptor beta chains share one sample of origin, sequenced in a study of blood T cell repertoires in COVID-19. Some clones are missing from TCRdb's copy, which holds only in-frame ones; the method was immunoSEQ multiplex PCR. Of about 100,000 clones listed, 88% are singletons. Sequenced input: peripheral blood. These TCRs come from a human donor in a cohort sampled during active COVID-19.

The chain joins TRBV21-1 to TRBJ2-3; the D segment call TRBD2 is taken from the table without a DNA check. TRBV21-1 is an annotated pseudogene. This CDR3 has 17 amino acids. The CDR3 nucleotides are TGTGCCAGCAGTGCAAATAGCGGGAGGACCCCCACAGATACGCAGTATTTT. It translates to CASSANSGRTPTDTQYF.

The DNA of the CDR3 is TGTGCCAGCTGGACAAGACCCCGCTCCTACAATGAGCAGTTCTTC. As protein: CASWTRPRSYNEQFF. This chain joins TRBV2 and TRBJ2-1; tentatively, D is TRBD1 (5 bases). CDR3 length equals 15 residues. The germline V and J ends were trimmed by 8 bases and 0 bases, with 14 bases remaining between them. Germline CDR1 reads SNHLY; CDR2 reads FYNNEI.

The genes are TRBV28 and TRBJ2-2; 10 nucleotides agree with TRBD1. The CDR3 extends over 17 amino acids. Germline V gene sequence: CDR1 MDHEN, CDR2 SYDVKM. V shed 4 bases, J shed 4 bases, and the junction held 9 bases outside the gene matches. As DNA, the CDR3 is TGTGCCAGCAGTTCGCCCGTGGGACAGGGGCCCACCGGGGAGCTGTTTTTT. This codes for CASSSPVGQGPTGELFF.

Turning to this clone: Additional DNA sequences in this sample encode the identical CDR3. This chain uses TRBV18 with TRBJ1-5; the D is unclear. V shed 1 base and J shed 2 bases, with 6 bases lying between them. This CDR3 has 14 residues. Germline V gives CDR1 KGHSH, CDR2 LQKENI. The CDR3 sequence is CASSPQGGNQPQHF. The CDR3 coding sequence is TGTGCCAGCTCACCACAGGGAGGCAATCAGCCCCAGCATTTT.

CDR3 sequence reads: CASSGPGTGSNTEAFF. The CDR3 DNA reads as TGTGCCAGCAGTGGTCCCGGGACAGGGTCTAACACTGAAGCTTTCTTT. This chain uses TRBV6-1 with TRBJ1-1, with 9 bases fitting TRBD1. V lost 4 bases to trimming and J lost 2 bases; unmatched junction nucleotides: 8. This CDR3 has 16 amino acids. Germline loops: CDR1 MNHNS, CDR2 SASEGT.

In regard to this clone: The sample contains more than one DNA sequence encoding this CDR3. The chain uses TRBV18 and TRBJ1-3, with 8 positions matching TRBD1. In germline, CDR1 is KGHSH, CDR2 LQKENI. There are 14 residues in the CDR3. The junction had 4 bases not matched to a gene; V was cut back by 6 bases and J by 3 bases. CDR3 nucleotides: TGTGCCAGCTCCCCCGGGACAGGTGGAAACACCATATATTTT. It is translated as CASSPGTGGNTIYF.

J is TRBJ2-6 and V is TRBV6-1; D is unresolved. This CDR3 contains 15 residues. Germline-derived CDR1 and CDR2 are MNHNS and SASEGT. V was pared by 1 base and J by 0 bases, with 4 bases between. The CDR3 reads CASSEGDSGANVLTF. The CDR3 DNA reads TGTGCCAGCAGTGAAGGCGACTCTGGGGCCAACGTCCTGACTTTC.

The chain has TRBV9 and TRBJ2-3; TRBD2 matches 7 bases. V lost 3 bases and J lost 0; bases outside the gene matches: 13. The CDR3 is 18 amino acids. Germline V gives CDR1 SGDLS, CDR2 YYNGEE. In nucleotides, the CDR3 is TGTGCCAGCAGCGCCCCCCGGGAGGCGGGAGCTAGCACAGATACGCAGTATTTT. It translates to CASSAPREAGASTDTQYF. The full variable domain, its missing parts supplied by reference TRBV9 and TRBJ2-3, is DSGVTQTPKHLITATGQRVTLRCSPRSGDLSVYWYQQSLDQGLQFLIQYYNGEERAKGNILERFSAQQFPDLHSELNLSSLELGDSALYFCASSAPREAGASTDTQYFGPGTRLTVL.

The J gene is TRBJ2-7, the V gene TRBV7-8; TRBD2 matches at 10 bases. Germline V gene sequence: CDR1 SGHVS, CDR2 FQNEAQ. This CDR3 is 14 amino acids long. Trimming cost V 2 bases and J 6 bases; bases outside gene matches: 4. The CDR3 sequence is CASSLQAGGPEQYF. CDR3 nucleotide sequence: TGTGCCAGCAGCTTACAAGCGGGAGGGCCCGAGCAGTACTTC.

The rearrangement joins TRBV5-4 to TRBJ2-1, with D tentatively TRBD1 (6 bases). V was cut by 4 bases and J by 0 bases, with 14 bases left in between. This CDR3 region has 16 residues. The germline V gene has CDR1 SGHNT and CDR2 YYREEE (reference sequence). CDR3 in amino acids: CASSPGQRSSYNEQFF. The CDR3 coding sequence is TGTGCCAGCAGCCCCGGACAGCGAAGCTCCTACAATGAGCAGTTCTTC. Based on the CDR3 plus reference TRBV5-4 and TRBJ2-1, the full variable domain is ETGVTQSPTHLIKTRGQQVTLRCSSQSGHNTVSWYQQALGQGPQFIFQYYREEENGRGNFPPRFSGLQFPNYSSELNVNALELDDSALYLCASSPGQRSSYNEQFFGPGTRLTVL.

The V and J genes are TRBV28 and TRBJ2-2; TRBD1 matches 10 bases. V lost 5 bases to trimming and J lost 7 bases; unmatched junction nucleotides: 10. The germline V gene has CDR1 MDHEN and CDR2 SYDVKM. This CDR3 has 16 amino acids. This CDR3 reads CASSRGTGALHGELFF. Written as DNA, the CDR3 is TGTGCCAGCAGTAGGGGGACAGGGGCATTGCACGGGGAGCTGTTTTTT.

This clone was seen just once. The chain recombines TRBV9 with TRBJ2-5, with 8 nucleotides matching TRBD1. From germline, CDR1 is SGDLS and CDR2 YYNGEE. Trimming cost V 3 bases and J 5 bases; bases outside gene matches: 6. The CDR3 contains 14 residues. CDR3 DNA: TGTGCCAGCAGCGACCCAGGGGGCCCCGAGACCCAGTACTTC. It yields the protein CASSDPGGPETQYF.

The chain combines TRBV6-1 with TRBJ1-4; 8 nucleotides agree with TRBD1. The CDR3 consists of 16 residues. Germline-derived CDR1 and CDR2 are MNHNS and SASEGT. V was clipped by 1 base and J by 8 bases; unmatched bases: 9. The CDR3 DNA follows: TGTGCCAGCAGTGAAGAGGTCGGGACAGGCGGCGAAAAACTGTTTTTT. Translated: CASSEEVGTGGEKLFF.

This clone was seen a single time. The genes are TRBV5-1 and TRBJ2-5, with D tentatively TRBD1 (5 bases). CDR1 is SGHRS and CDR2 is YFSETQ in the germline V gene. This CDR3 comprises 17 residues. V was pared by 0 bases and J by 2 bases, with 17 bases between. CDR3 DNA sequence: TGCGCCAGCAGCTTGGCAACGACAGCACCGCCGCAAGAGACCCAGTACTTC. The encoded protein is CASSLATTAPPQETQYF.

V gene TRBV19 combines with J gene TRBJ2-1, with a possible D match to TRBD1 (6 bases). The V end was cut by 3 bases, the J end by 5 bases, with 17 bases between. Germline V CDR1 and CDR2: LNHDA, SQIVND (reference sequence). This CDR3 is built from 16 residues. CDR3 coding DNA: TGTGCCAGTAGTATCCGGACAGCCAGCAGCAACAATGAGCAGTTCTTC. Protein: CASSIRTASSNNEQFF.

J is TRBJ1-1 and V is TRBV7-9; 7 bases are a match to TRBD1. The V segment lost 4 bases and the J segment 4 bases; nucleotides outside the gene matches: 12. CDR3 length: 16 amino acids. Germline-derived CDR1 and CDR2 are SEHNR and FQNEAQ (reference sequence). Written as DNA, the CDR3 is TGTGCCAGCAGCTCATTTTCGACAGGGTATACCACTGAAGCTTTCTTT. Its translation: CASSSFSTGYTTEAFF.

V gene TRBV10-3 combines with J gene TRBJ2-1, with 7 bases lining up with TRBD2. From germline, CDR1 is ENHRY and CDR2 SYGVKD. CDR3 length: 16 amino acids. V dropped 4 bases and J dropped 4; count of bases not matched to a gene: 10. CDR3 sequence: CAISASGPGGYNEQFF. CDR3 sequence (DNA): TGTGCCATCAGTGCTAGCGGCCCCGGTGGTTACAATGAGCAGTTCTTC.